This TCR beta chain appears in the sequencing data of a study of kidney transplant recipient with SARS-CoV-2 infection. Deletions cut 5 bases from V and 8 bases from J, with 21 bases between. The CDR3 has 15 residues. Germline V lookup: CDR1 SNHLY, CDR2 FYNNEI. TCRdb re-called the reads through MiXCR, storing one row per CDR3 protein. The data contain fewer than 250,000 distinct CDR3 sequences, 29% of them singletons. This clonotype was counted once. A much larger clone lies one base from this, so it may be a read error. The sample in question was a blood sample, obtained at baseline and on day 111 from a kidney transplant recipient. The J gene is TRBJ1-2, the V gene TRBV2, with D possibly matching TRBD1 (5 bases). This TCR was recovered from a male patient between 25 and 39 years old who had COVID-19 and was a kidney transplant recipient. Some T cells may possibly be graft donor cells. For the CDR3, the DNA is TGTGCCAGCAGTAAAATGGTGGGGGGAGCAGTCGGCTACACCTTC. Translated: CASSKMVGGAVGYTF.